The rows below give T cell receptor beta chains drawn from one sample of a study of shared clonotypes between healthy human individuals. This table comes from immunoSEQ multiplex PCR, and its TCRdb copy is limited to in-frame clones, with some not included. The data show approximately 92,000 clones, 60% to 70% seen once. Sequencing input: memory CD8+ T cells sorted from blood. The source is a man younger than 45 in good health. Both conserved end residues are part of each CDR3. D genes are given only for firm matches. Rows give clone size only sometimes, using once, few, many, or a class for an expanded clone.

d_call: TRBD2; j_call: TRBJ2-7; clone_size: -; v_call: TRBV7-9; cdr3_aa: CASEETSGPYEQYF; cdr3_nt: TGTGCCAGCGAAGAAACTAGCGGACCTTACGAGCAGTACTTC
d_call: TRBD1; j_call: TRBJ1-5; clone_size: once; v_call: TRBV28; cdr3_aa: CASSHAGQGGQPQHF; cdr3_nt: TGTGCCAGCAGTCACGCGGGACAGGGGGGTCAGCCCCAGCATTTT
d_call: -; j_call: TRBJ2-1; clone_size: -; v_call: TRBV11-2; cdr3_aa: CASSLRASRYYNEQFF; cdr3_nt: TGTGCCAGCAGCTTAAGGGCTAGCCGCTATTACAATGAGCAGTTCTTC
d_call: TRBD1; j_call: TRBJ2-3; clone_size: -; v_call: TRBV6-1; cdr3_aa: CASSALQGSTDTQYF; cdr3_nt: TGTGCCAGCAGTGCCTTACAGGGGAGCACAGATACGCAGTATTTT
d_call: -; j_call: TRBJ1-1; clone_size: -; v_call: TRBV2; cdr3_aa: CASRKGRGAEAFF; cdr3_nt: TGTGCCAGCCGCAAAGGGAGGGGGGCTGAAGCTTTCTTT
d_call: TRBD1; j_call: TRBJ2-5; clone_size: -; v_call: TRBV29-1; cdr3_aa: CSVVGQEETQYF; cdr3_nt: TGCAGCGTTGTCGGACAGGAAGAGACCCAGTACTTC
d_call: -; j_call: TRBJ2-3; clone_size: -; v_call: TRBV7-9; cdr3_aa: CASSLVRSSTETQYF; cdr3_nt: TGTGCCAGCAGCTTAGTGCGGTCTTCCACAGAGACGCAGTATTTT
d_call: TRBD2; j_call: TRBJ2-7; clone_size: -; v_call: TRBV29-1; cdr3_aa: CSVVRTSGDGSYEQYF; cdr3_nt: TGCAGCGTTGTAAGGACTAGCGGGGACGGCTCCTACGAGCAGTACTTC
d_call: -; j_call: TRBJ2-3; clone_size: once; v_call: TRBV5-1; cdr3_aa: CASSLRGRRGTDTQYF; cdr3_nt: TGCGCCAGCAGCTTGAGAGGCAGGAGGGGCACAGATACGCAGTATTTT
d_call: -; j_call: TRBJ2-5; clone_size: -; v_call: TRBV2; cdr3_aa: CASSGRVQETQYF; cdr3_nt: TGTGCCAGCAGCGGCCGCGTCCAAGAGACCCAGTACTTC
d_call: -; j_call: TRBJ2-7; clone_size: -; v_call: TRBV6-5; cdr3_aa: CASSGTPSYEQYF; cdr3_nt: TGTGCCAGCAGCGGGACGCCCTCCTACGAGCAGTACTTC
d_call: TRBD1; j_call: TRBJ1-2; clone_size: -; v_call: TRBV6-1; cdr3_aa: CASSERGQGVIYGYTF; cdr3_nt: TGTGCCAGCAGTGAACGGGGACAGGGAGTTATCTATGGCTACACCTTC